This passage covers 20 T cell receptor beta chains from one sample sequenced in a study of T-cell memory formation after mild COVID-19. TCRdb re-derived calls from the 5' RACE reads in MiXCR, one entry per CDR3 protein. The profile shows 340,000 or so distinct CDR3 sequences, 10% to 15% of them singletons. The sequenced sample was PBMCs or a T cell subset sorted from them (not recorded which). The origin of the receptors is a young man who had mild COVID-19 (a few samples of this study predate the infection). Cell type and time point are not known.

This chain uses TRBV7-3 with TRBJ2-7; D is possibly TRBD1 (6 bases). The CDR3 spans 15 residues. Per the germline V gene, CDR1 is SGHTA and CDR2 is FQGTGA. Between the trimmed V and J ends, which lost 5 bases and 2 bases, there was a span of 16 bases. CDR3 DNA sequence: TGTGCCAGCAGCCCCCCAAAACGGACAGCCTACGAGCAGTACGTC. Its protein product is CASSPPKRTAYEQYV.

The gene calls are TRBV7-2 and TRBJ2-7; the D is unclear. The CDR3 spans 14 residues. V lost 2 bases, J lost 0 bases, and 8 bases lay in between. Germline values: CDR1 SGHTA, CDR2 FQGNSA. The CDR3 DNA reads as TGTGCCAGCAGCTTAACCAGGAGCTCCTACGAGCAGTACGTC. Protein product: CASSLTRSSYEQYV.

The rearrangement links TRBV7-9 to TRBJ2-1; D is ambiguous. The CDR3 is 16 amino acids. The germline V gene encodes CDR1 SEHNR and CDR2 FQNEAQ (reference sequence). Trimming stripped 2 bases from V and 0 bases from J, with 11 bases between. The CDR3 sequence is CASSLHGGVSYNEQFF. CDR3 in DNA: TGTGCCAGCAGCTTACACGGTGGGGTCTCCTACAATGAGCAGTTCTTC.

The rearrangement joins TRBV2 to TRBJ2-6; D gene ambiguous. Germline V gene lookup returns CDR1 SNHLY and CDR2 FYNNEI. The ends were cut back, 6 bases at V and 4 bases at J, with 13 bases in the middle. CDR3 length: 15 amino acids. CDR3 residues: CASRRQLAGANVLTF. The CDR3 coding sequence is TGTGCCAGCAGGCGGCAGTTAGCCGGGGCCAACGTCCTGACTTTC.

The rearrangement links TRBV7-2 to TRBJ2-3; D call uncertain. Germline V gene lookup returns CDR1 SGHTA and CDR2 FQGNSA. V was pared by 6 bases and J by 2 bases, with 21 bases between. The CDR3 covers 17 residues. CDR3 DNA: TGTGCCAGCAGATTTCCTATCCGTGGGCCTATCACAGATACGCAGTATTTT. Residues: CASRFPIRGPITDTQYF. Together with reference TRBV7-2 and TRBJ2-3, the CDR3 gives the full variable domain: GAGVSQSPSNKVTEKGKDVELRCDPISGHTALYWYRQSLGQGLEFLIYFQGNSAPDKSGLPSDRFSAERTGGSVSTLTIQRTQQEDSAVYLCASRFPIRGPITDTQYFGPGTRLTVL.

CDR3 DNA: TGTGCCAGCAGCTTTACAGGGGAGGTGACTGAAGCTTTCTTT. This gives the protein CASSFTGEVTEAFF. The V call is TRBV7-2, the J call TRBJ1-1; TRBD1 aligns across 7 bases. Losses at the gene ends were 3 bases for V and 5 bases for J; bases not matched to a gene: 6. Per germline, CDR1 SGHTA and CDR2 FQGNSA. This CDR3 spans 14 amino acids.

The V call is TRBV6-5, the J call TRBJ1-6, with D unresolved. V was trimmed by 2 bases and J by 10 bases, leaving 15 bases between them. Germline loops: CDR1 MNHEY, CDR2 SVGAGI. There are 15 residues in the CDR3. The CDR3 DNA reads TGTGCCAGCAGTTACGGCCCGATGCTGAGGTCACCCCTCCACTTT. The encoded protein is CASSYGPMLRSPLHF.

The chain links TRBV4-3 to TRBJ1-4; 9 nucleotides agree with TRBD1. J gave up 5 bases and V 1 base, and 5 bases lay outside the gene matches. This CDR3 spans 16 amino acids. Germline values: CDR1 LGHNA, CDR2 YSLEER. DNA of the CDR3: TGCGCCAGCAGCCAAGGAGCCGGGACAGGGAATGAAAAACTGTTTTTT. Protein product: CASSQGAGTGNEKLFF.

This chain uses TRBV6-2 or TRBV6-3 with TRBJ1-1; no clear D. The CDR3 loop spans 12 amino acids. Trimming shortened V by 6 bases and J by 4 bases, and 9 bases separated the two germline ends. CDR1 and CDR2 from the germline V gene are MNHEY and SVGEGT. In DNA form, the CDR3 reads TGTGCCAGCAGGTCAGAGCTCACTGAAGCTTTCTTT. Translating gives CASRSELTEAFF.

The chain employs TRBV12-3 or TRBV12-4 and TRBJ1-1; 8 positions agree with TRBD1. The CDR3 covers 13 residues. With 6 bases clipped from V and 3 bases from J, the junction kept 3 bases outside the gene matches. The CDR3 DNA sequence: TGTGCCAGCAGGACAGGGGTTCACACTGAAGCTTTCTTT. Translated: CASRTGVHTEAFF.

This clonotype was found a few times. The CDR3 DNA is TGTGCCAGCAGCTTGAGGAGACAGGGGTCCGATACGCAGTATTTT. Residues: CASSLRRQGSDTQYF. The chain carries TRBV7-9 and TRBJ2-3, with 8 bases that match TRBD1. The CDR3 consists of 15 residues. The V segment lost 3 bases and the J segment 6 bases; nucleotides outside the gene matches: 8. Looked up from germline, CDR1 is SEHNR and CDR2 is FQNEAQ (reference sequence). The full variable domain, in which reference TRBV7-9 and TRBJ2-3 provide the parts outside the CDR3, is DTGVSQNPRHKITKRGQNVTFRCDPISEHNRLYWYRQTLGQGPEFLTYFQNEAQLEKSRLLSDRFSAERPKGSFSTLEIQRTEQGDSAMYLCASSLRRQGSDTQYFGPGTRLTVL.

This chain joins TRBV6-6 and TRBJ1-6, with 10 bases that match TRBD1. Germline trimming cut 7 bases from V and 8 bases from J; bases unmatched to any gene: 8. CDR1 and CDR2 (germline): MNHNY, SVGAGI (reference sequence). This CDR3 is built from 15 residues. CDR3 nucleotides: TGTGCCAGCATTAGGGGACAGGGGTACGATTCACCCCTCCACTTT. This codes for CASIRGQGYDSPLHF.

This clonotype was detected a few times. V is TRBV27 and J is TRBJ1-6, with D maybe TRBD1 (5 bases). Deletions cut 6 bases from V and 9 bases from J, with 18 bases between. The CDR3 is 15 residues long. Germline CDR1 and CDR2: MNHEY and SMNVEV (reference sequence). The CDR3 coding sequence is TGTGCCAGCAGGGCGAGACAGTCCCTTTCTTCACCCCTCCACTTT. It codes for CASRARQSLSSPLHF.

This clonotype was detected only a few times. The chain employs TRBV6-5 and TRBJ2-5, with 15 bases that match TRBD2. The CDR3 sequence is 16 residues long. V was pared by 5 bases and J by 2 bases, with 3 bases of the junction left unmatched. CDR1 is MNHEY and CDR2 is SVGAGI in the germline V gene. The DNA of the CDR3 is TGTGCCAGCAGTCGGGGACTAGCGGGGGGTCAAGAGACCCAGTACTTC. As protein: CASSRGLAGGQETQYF.

The chain combines TRBV7-3 with TRBJ2-5; D is undetermined. V dropped 5 bases and J dropped 5 bases, with 15 bases sitting between them. CDR3 size: 14 residues. Looked up from germline, CDR1 is SGHTA and CDR2 is FQGTGA. CDR3 sequence reads: CASSPDGWAETQYF. CDR3 in DNA: TGTGCCAGCAGCCCGGACGGCTGGGCGGAGACCCAGTACTTC. Combining the CDR3 with reference TRBV7-3 and TRBJ2-5 gives the whole variable domain GAGVSQTPSNKVTEKGKYVELRCDPISGHTALYWYRQSLGQGPEFLIYFQGTGAADDSGLPNDRFFAVRPEGSVSTLKIQRTERGDSAVYLCASSPDGWAETQYFGPGTRLLVL.

This clonotype has more than one count but fewer than ten. The chain has TRBV4-2 and TRBJ1-5; no firm D call. V was pared by 8 bases and J by 6 bases, with 14 bases between. Per the germline V gene, CDR1 is LGHNA and CDR2 is YNFKEQ. The CDR3 has 13 amino acids. The DNA for the CDR3 is TGTGCCAGCGGACCTAAGGGAGGTCAGCCCCAGCATTTT. Translated: CASGPKGGQPQHF.

This chain uses TRBV24-1 with TRBJ2-3; 7 bases align to TRBD2. This CDR3 is built from 15 residues. With 4 bases clipped from V and 6 bases from J, the junction kept 9 bases outside the gene matches. CDR1 is KGHDR, CDR2 SFDVKD, per germline. The CDR3 is CATSESRLAGDTQYF. The CDR3 bases are TGTGCCACCAGTGAAAGTAGACTAGCAGGGGATACGCAGTATTTT.

The rearrangement links TRBV29-1 to TRBJ1-1, with TRBD1 identical over 7 bases. Looked up from germline, CDR1 is SQVTM and CDR2 is ANQGSEA. The CDR3 contains 15 residues. J was trimmed by 10 bases and V by 3 bases; bases with no gene match: 17. DNA for the CDR3: TGCAGCGTTGAGATGCGAGAGGGGGCGACGAGGCGAGCTTTCTTT. Translated, it gives CSVEMREGATRRAFF.

This clonotype appeared many times. This chain connects TRBV4-2 to TRBJ2-7, with 9 bases matching TRBD2. Trimming cost V 0 bases and J 3 bases; bases outside gene matches: 3. CDR1 and CDR2 from the germline V gene are LGHNA and YNFKEQ. The CDR3 runs to 15 residues. CDR3 sequence reads: CASSQDGTSLYEQYF. CDR3 coding DNA: TGTGCCAGCAGCCAAGATGGGACTAGCCTCTACGAGCAGTACTTC.

DNA of the CDR3: TGTGCCTGGAGTGTACAGCGCACAGATACGCAGTATTTT. Its translation is CAWSVQRTDTQYF. V is TRBV30 and J is TRBJ2-3; D is ambiguous. This CDR3 is 13 amino acids long. Germline CDR1 GTSNPN, CDR2 SVGIG (reference sequence). The germline V and J ends were trimmed by 0 bases and 1 base, with 5 bases remaining between them. The full variable domain, with the rest looked up from reference TRBV30 and TRBJ2-3, is SQTIHQWPATLVQPVGSPLSLECTVEGTSNPNLYWYRQAAGRGLQLLFYSVGIGQISSEVPQNLSASRPQDRQFILSSKKLLLSDSGFYLCAWSVQRTDTQYFGPGTRLTVL.